The rows below give T cell receptor beta chains drawn from one sample of a study of blood T cell repertoires in COVID-19. The protocol was immunoSEQ multiplex PCR, while the TCRdb copy is restricted to in-frame clones and leaves out a portion. There are tens of thousands of clones in the sample; approximately 90% occur only once, and 2% to 2.5% lies in the top ten. Sequenced material: peripheral blood. These receptors originate from a man between 50 and 59 years old with active COVID-19. The CDR3 runs from the conserved cysteine through the conserved F or W. Fields, in order: clone size, J gene, V gene, D gene, CDR3 length, CDR3 protein, CDR3 DNA. A D gene is named only where the DNA matches it firmly. Some rows have no size entry. The others give once, few or many, or a class for an expanded clone.

.	TRBJ1-1	TRBV6-5	.	12	CASSTGGTEAFF	TGTGCCAGCAGTACGGGGGGAACTGAAGCTTTCTTT
.	TRBJ1-1	TRBV6-5	.	13	CASSYSGQRKAFF	TGTGCCAGCAGTTACTCGGGGCAGCGCAAAGCTTTCTTT
.	TRBJ2-3	TRBV18	TRBD2	15	CASSQLAGGTDTQYF	TGTGCCAGCTCACAACTAGCGGGGGGCACAGATACGCAGTATTTT
.	TRBJ1-1	TRBV5-6	TRBD1	16	CASSPPEGQLNTEAFF	TGTGCCAGCAGCCCGCCGGAGGGACAGCTTAACACTGAAGCTTTCTTT
.	TRBJ2-3	TRBV11-2	TRBD2	19	CASSPLPGLAGGNTDTQYF	TGTGCCAGCAGCCCTCTTCCGGGACTAGCGGGAGGTAATACAGATACGCAGTATTTT
.	TRBJ2-5	TRBV5-1	.	13	CASSRGIQETQYF	TGCGCCAGCTCCCGGGGGATCCAAGAGACCCAGTACTTC
.	TRBJ1-3	TRBV2	.	13	CASRAESGNTIYF	TGTGCCAGCAGGGCTGAATCTGGAAACACCATATATTTT
.	TRBJ2-3	TRBV5-4	TRBD2	18	CASSILAGAAMGTDTQYF	TGTGCCAGCAGCATATTAGCGGGAGCGGCCATGGGGACAGATACGCAGTATTTT
once	TRBJ2-3	TRBV5-1	TRBD2	15	CASSGSSGRADTQYF	TGCGCCAGCAGCGGAAGTAGCGGGAGGGCAGATACGCAGTATTTT
once	TRBJ2-7	TRBV3-1/TRBV3-2	.	12	CASSRSSYEQYF	TGTGCCAGCAGCCGCAGCTCCTACGAGCAGTACTTC
.	TRBJ2-7	TRBV9	.	16	CASSVGGSVGAYEQYF	TGTGCCAGCAGCGTAGGCGGAAGTGTCGGAGCCTACGAGCAGTACTTC
.	TRBJ2-7	TRBV14	TRBD1	15	CASSLRQGRIYEQYF	TGTGCCAGCAGCCTTCGACAGGGCCGAATCTACGAGCAGTACTTC
.	TRBJ1-2	TRBV3-1/TRBV3-2	.	13	CASSPQGRKGYTF	TGTGCCAGCAGTCCACAGGGAAGGAAGGGCTACACCTTC
.	TRBJ2-7	TRBV5-1	.	14	CASSLMIGDHEQYF	TGCGCCAGCAGCTTGATGATAGGAGACCACGAGCAGTACTTC
.	TRBJ1-1	TRBV19	.	15	CASRLTGTMNTEAFF	TGTGCCAGTAGATTAACCGGGACAATGAACACTGAAGCTTTCTTT
.	TRBJ2-2	TRBV5-1	TRBD2	14	CASSSGSGYMELFF	TGCGCCAGCAGCTCAGGTAGCGGGTACATGGAGCTGTTTTTT